The clone carrying this T cell receptor (beta chain) was counted ten times or more. CDR3-region Arm-PCR and iRepertoire HTBI primers produced the TCR beta libraries. How the authors handled the data: Identified across the samples were 55 to 75 TRBV segments and 13 to 15 TRBJ segments. Each CDR3 protein is one row after TCRdb ran MiXCR on the multiplex PCR reads. These V and J calls originate from TCRdb's pipeline instead of the authors' own analysis. The sample has roughly 400,000 distinct CDR3 sequences; 16% are singletons. CDR3 length: 22 amino acids. Germline assignment: CDR1 MNHEY and CDR2 SMNVEV (reference sequence). V gave up 2 bases and J gave up 1 base; unmatched junction bases: 17. These data come from a study of regulatory T cells in long-lasting Graves disease. Noted time point: newly diagnosed GD, antithyroid drugs for less than 3 months. PBMC RNA was the source of the TCR library. Patients all came to the study from an endocrinology department in Xi'an, China.

The same sample was also studied in work on T cells in Graves' hyperthyroidism and ophthalmopathy. From that study: Among clonotypes expanded in thyroid above 0.001, most were also found in blood.

This TCR came from a woman aged 18-29 years with Graves disease. This sample comprised peripheral blood mononuclear cells (PBMCs), obtained at new diagnosis, from a patient treated with antithyroid drugs. The chain uses TRBV27 and TRBJ2-3; 14 bases are shared with TRBD2. The CDR3 here is CASSLHSLGLAGEGKGTDTQYF. The CDR3 coding sequence is TGTGCCAGCAGTTTACATTCATTGGGACTAGCGGGAGAAGGGAAGGGCACAGATACGCAGTATTTT.